A single TCR beta chain is shown here with its context. What it binds is not known. A second PCR of about 7 to 12 cycles used a sample-barcoded 5' primer and a J-beta primer mix. TCRdb reprocessed the 5' RACE reads with MiXCR, giving one entry per CDR3 protein. The sample records 780,000 or so distinct CDR3 sequences, around a quarter being singletons. This sample was included in a study of blood T cells in healthy people across ages. Findings and caveats of the study: Naive CD4+ cells and diversity were both higher in long-lived donors than in aged donors.

This CDR3 contains 13 residues. With V trimmed by 5 bases and J by 7 bases, 4 bases remained unmatched. These same records also appear under a second study, on T cells of mothers and their children. This second study says: Extracted RNA, in its entirety, went into cDNA synthesis at around 1.5 ug per 15 ul. Second-round PCR products received sample barcodes and 2-4 random nucleotides from the M1S primer. Slightly higher overlap, not significant, was seen in related mother-child pairs than in unrelated pairs.

The sequence was collected from a boy aged 5-17 years in good health. The sample comprised blood. The chain carries TRBV12-3 or TRBV12-4 and TRBJ2-1; 8 bases map to TRBD2. This chain's CDR3 is CASSSGSKNEQFF. The CDR3 nucleotides are TGTGCCAGCAGTAGCGGGAGTAAGAATGAGCAGTTCTTC.